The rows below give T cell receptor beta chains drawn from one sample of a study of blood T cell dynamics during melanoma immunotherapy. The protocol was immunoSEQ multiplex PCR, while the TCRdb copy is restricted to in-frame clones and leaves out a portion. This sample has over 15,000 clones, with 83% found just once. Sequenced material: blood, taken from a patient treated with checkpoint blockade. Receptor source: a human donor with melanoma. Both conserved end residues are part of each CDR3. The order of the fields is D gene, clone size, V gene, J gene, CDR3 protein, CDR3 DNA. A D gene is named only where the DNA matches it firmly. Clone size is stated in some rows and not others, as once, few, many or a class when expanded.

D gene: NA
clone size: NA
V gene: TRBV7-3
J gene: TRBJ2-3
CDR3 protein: CASSLRRGDTQYF
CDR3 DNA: TGTGCCAGCAGCCTCCGACGGGGAGATACGCAGTATTTT

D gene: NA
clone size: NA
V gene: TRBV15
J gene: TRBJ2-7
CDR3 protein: CATSRDVGPTYEQYF
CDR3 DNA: TGTGCCACCAGCAGAGATGTCGGTCCCACCTACGAGCAGTACTTC

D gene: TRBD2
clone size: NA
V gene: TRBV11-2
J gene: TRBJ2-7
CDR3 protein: CASSLILAGGEQYF
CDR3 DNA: TGTGCCAGCAGCTTAATACTAGCGGGAGGCGAGCAGTACTTC

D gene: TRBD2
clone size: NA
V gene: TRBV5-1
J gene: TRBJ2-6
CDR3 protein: CASSSGTSFSGANVLTF
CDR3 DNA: TGCGCCAGCAGCTCCGGGACTAGTTTTTCTGGGGCCAACGTCCTGACTTTC

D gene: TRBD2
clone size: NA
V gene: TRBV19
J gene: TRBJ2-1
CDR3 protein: CASRGTSGSYNEQFF
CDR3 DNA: TGTGCCAGCCGCGGGACTAGCGGGAGCTACAATGAGCAGTTCTTC

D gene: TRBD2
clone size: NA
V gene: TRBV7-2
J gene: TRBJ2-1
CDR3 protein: CASSLATSGSSYNEQFF
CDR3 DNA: TGTGCCAGCAGCTTAGCGACTAGCGGGAGCTCCTACAATGAGCAGTTCTTC

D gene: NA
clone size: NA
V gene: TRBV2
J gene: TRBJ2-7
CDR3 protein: CASSGEGYYEQYF
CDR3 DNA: TGTGCCAGCAGTGGTGAAGGATACTACGAGCAGTACTTC

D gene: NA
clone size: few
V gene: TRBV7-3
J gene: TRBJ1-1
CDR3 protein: CASSLNSLSTEAFF
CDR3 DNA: TGTGCCAGCAGCTTAAACAGCCTAAGCACTGAAGCTTTCTTT

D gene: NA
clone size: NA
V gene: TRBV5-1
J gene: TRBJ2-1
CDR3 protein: CASSGGMDRSYNEQFF
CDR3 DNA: TGCGCCAGCAGCGGGGGGATGGACAGGAGTTACAATGAGCAGTTCTTC

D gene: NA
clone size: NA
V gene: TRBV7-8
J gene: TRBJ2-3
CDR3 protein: CASSPLPDTQYF
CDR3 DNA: TGTGCCAGCAGCCCTCTACCCGATACGCAGTATTTT

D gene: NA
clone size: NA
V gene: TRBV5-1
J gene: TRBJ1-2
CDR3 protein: CASSLGREAGGYTF
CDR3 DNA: TGCGCCAGCAGCTTGGGAAGGGAGGCTGGGGGCTACACCTTC

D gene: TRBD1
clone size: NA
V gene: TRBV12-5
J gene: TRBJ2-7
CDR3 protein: CASGLVVQGAREQYF
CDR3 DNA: TGTGCTAGTGGTTTGGTTGTACAGGGGGCTCGCGAGCAGTACTTC

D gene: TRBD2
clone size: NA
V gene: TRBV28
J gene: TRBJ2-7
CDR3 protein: CASLTGTSGSHEQYF
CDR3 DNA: TGTGCCAGCCTCACCGGGACTAGCGGGAGCCACGAGCAGTACTTC

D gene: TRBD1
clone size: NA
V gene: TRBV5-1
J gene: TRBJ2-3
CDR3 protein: CASQNRDRSTDTQYF
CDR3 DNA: TGCGCCAGCCAAAATAGGGACAGGTCCACAGATACGCAGTATTTT

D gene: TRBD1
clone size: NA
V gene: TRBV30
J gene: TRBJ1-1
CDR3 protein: CAWSVHRDRLGFTAFF
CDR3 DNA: TGTGCCTGGAGTGTCCACCGGGACAGGCTAGGTTTTACGGCTTTCTTT

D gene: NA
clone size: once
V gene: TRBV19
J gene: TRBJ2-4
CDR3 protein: CASSRTANIQYF
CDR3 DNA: TGTGCCAGTAGCAGGACCGCAAACATTCAGTACTTC

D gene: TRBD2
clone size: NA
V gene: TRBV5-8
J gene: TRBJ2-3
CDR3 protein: CASSLALTGGTDTQYF
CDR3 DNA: TGTGCCAGCAGCTTGGCCCTAACGGGGGGAACAGATACGCAGTATTTT

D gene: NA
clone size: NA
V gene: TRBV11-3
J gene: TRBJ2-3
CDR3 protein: CASSLATSTDTQYF
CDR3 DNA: TGTGCCAGCAGCTTAGCGACTAGCACAGATACGCAGTATTTT

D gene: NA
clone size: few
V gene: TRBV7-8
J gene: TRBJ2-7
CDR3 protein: CASSLGAGGSAYEQYF
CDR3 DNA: TGTGCCAGCAGCTTAGGGGCCGGGGGAAGCGCCTACGAGCAGTACTTC

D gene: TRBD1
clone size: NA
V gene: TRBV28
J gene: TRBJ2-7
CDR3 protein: CASSVPGQGVHEQYF
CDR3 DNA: TGTGCCAGCAGTGTCCCGGGACAGGGGGTCCACGAGCAGTACTTC

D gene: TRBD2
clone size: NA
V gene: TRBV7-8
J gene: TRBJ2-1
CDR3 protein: CASSLVGLVNEQFF
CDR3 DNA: TGTGCCAGCAGCTTAGTTGGACTAGTAAATGAGCAGTTCTTC

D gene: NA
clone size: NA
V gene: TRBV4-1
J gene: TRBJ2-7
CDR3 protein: CASSQDASAHFYEQYF
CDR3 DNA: TGCGCCAGCAGCCAAGATGCCAGCGCCCATTTCTACGAGCAGTACTTC

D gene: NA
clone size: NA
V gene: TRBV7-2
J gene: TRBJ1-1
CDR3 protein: CASSLARVNTEAFF
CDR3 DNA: TGTGCCAGCAGCTTAGCGCGGGTGAACACTGAAGCTTTCTTT

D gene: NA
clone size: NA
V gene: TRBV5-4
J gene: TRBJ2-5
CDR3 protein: CASSPPGLRTQETQYF
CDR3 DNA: TGTGCCAGCAGCCCCCCAGGGTTGCGGACCCAAGAGACCCAGTACTTC

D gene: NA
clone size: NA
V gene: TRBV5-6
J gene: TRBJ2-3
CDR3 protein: CASSVGLQGTDTQYF
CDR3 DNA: TGTGCCAGCAGCGTCGGCCTACAGGGAACAGATACGCAGTATTTT

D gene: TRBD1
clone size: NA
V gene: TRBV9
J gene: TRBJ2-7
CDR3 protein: CASSSGTGFGEQYF
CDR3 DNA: TGTGCCAGCAGCTCCGGGACAGGATTCGGCGAGCAGTACTTC

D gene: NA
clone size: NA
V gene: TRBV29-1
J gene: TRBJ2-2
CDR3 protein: CSAQGLWAGELFF
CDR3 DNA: TGCAGCGCACAGGGTTTGTGGGCCGGGGAGCTGTTTTTT

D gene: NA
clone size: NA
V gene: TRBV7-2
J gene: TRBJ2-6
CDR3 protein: CASSLGGRISGANVLTF
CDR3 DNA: TGTGCCAGCAGCTTAGGGGGACGGATCTCTGGGGCCAACGTCCTGACTTTC

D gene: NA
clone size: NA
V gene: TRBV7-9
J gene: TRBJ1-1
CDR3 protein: CASSYGNTEAFF
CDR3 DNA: TGTGCCAGCAGCTATGGGAACACTGAAGCTTTCTTT

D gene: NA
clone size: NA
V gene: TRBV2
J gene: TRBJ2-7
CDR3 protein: CASSERGKGSYEQYF
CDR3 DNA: TGTGCCAGCAGTGAACGGGGAAAGGGATCCTACGAGCAGTACTTC

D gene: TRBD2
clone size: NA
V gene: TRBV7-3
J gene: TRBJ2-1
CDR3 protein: CASTDQTSGSRGWYNEQFF
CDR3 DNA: TGTGCCAGCACCGACCAGACTAGCGGGAGCCGAGGTTGGTACAATGAGCAGTTCTTC

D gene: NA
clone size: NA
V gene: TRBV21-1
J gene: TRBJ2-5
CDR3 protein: CASRSDGTQYF
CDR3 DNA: TGTGCCAGCAGATCCGACGGGACCCAGTACTTC

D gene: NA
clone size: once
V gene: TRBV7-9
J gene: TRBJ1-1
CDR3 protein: CASSLRTVEPMNTEAFF
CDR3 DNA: TGTGCCAGCAGCCTCAGGACAGTCGAACCTATGAACACTGAAGCTTTCTTT